This T cell receptor beta chain was sequenced during a study of T-cell memory formation after mild COVID-19. Whole-study findings and limits: Contracting clones from day 15 to 85 showed balanced CD4/CD8; later expanders favored CD4+.

TCRdb reprocessed the 5' RACE reads with MiXCR, giving one entry per CDR3 protein. The sample shows around 410,000 distinct CDR3 sequences, 23% of them seen only once. CDR3 size: 15 residues. Germline CDR1 reads MNHNS; CDR2 reads SASEGT. J gave up 5 bases and V 6 bases, and 8 bases lay outside the gene matches. For this clonotype: No antigen is known for it.

The chain carries TRBV6-1 and TRBJ2-5, with 11 bases aligning to TRBD2. The receptor was derived from an adult woman who had mild COVID-19 (a few samples of this study predate the infection). Cell type and time point are not known. Input material: PBMCs or a T cell subset sorted from them (not recorded which). As DNA, the CDR3 is TGTGCCAGCAGGGCGGGACTAGCGGTACGGGAGACCCAGTACTTC. It encodes CASRAGLAVRETQYF.